This entry features one T cell receptor beta chain sequence. What it recognizes is unknown. Trimming removed 3 bases from V and 1 base from J; junction bases left unmatched: 2. The CDR3 covers 16 residues. Germline lookup yields CDR1 SGHAT and CDR2 FQNNGV. Time point described: blood 2 weeks post-SBRT. The treatment is: 15 Gy SBRT to primary tumor, nephrectomy 4 weeks later. These data originate in a study of radiation and T cells in renal cell carcinoma. Broader study findings: Without pretreatment biopsies, baseline tumor clonotype presence was undetermined.

Profiling relied on immunoSEQ multiplex PCR, and the TCRdb table lists in-frame clones only, not all of them. In the table there are fewer than 150,000 clones, 85% to 90% of which are singletons. Sample: blood, taken from a patient whose treatment included radiotherapy and nephrectomy. This rearrangement joins TRBV11-2 to TRBJ2-5; 13 bases are a match to TRBD2. This TCR came from a woman between 70 and 85 years old with renal cell carcinoma. Here the CDR3 reads CASSFGLAGAQETQYF. DNA of the CDR3: TGTGCCAGCAGCTTTGGACTAGCGGGGGCCCAAGAGACCCAGTACTTC.